This T cell receptor beta chain is drawn from a study of T cell responses to AZD1222 COVID-19 vaccine. Measured with immunoSEQ multiplex PCR; TCRdb has only the in-frame clones, and not every one. The repertoire consists of about 180,000 clones, with around 90% occurring once and the leading ten covering less than 3%. This clone was recorded only once. No antigen is known for it. Findings and limits, study-wide: It should be noted that donors were predominantly white British and more often female, and clonal diversity was possibly underestimated.

The source material was peripheral blood, sampled on day 0 of AZD1222 vaccination. The TCR sequence derives from an adult in good health.

CDR3 DNA sequence: TGCGCCAGCAGCTTGGTAGGCTTAGGTGACACTGAAGCTTTCTTT. It is translated as CASSLVGLGDTEAFF. The rearrangement uses TRBV5-1 and TRBJ1-1; no clear D gene. The CDR3 totals 15 residues. The V end was cut by 0 bases, the J end by 3 bases, with 12 bases between. CDR1 SGHRS and CDR2 YFSETQ come from the germline V gene.